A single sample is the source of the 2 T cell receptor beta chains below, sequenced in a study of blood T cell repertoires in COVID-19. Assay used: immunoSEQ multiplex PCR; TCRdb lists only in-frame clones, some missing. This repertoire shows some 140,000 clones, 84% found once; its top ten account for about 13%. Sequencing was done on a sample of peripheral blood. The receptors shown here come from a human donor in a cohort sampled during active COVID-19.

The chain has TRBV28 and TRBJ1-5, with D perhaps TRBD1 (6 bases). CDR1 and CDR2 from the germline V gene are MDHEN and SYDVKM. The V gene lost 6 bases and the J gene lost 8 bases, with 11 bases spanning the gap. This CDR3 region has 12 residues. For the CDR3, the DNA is TGTGCCAGCAGACAGGGATTGGAGCCCCAGCATTTT. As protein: CASRQGLEPQHF. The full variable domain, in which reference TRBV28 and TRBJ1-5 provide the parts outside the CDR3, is DVKVTQSSRYLVKRTGEKVFLECVQDMDHENMFWYRQDPGLGLRLIYFSYDVKMKEKGDIPEGYSVSREKKERFSLILESASTNQTSMYLCASRQGLEPQHFGDGTRLSIL.

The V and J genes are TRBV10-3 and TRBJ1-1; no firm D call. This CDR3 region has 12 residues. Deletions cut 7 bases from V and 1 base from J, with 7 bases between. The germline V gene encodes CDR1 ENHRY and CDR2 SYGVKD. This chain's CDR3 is CAIKEPNTEAFF. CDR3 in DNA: TGTGCCATCAAGGAGCCGAACACTGAAGCTTTCTTT.